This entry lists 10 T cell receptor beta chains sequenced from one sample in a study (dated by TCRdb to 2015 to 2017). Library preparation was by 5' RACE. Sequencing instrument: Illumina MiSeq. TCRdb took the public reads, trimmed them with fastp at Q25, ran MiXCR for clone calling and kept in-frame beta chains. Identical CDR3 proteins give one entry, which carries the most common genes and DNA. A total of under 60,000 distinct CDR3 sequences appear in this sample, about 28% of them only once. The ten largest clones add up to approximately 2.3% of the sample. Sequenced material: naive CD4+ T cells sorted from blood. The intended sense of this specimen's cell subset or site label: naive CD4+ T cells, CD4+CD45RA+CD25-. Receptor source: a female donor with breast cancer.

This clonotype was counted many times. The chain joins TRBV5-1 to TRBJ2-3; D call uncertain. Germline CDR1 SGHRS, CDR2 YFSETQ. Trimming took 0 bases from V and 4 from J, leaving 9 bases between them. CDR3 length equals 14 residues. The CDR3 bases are TGCGCCAGCAGCTTGGTCGGTTTGCCAGATACGCAGTATTTT. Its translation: CASSLVGLPDTQYF.

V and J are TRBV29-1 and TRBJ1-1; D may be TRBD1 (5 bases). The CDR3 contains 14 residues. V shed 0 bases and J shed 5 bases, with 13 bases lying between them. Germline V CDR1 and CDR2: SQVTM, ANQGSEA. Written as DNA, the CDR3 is TGCAGCGTTGAAGATCCCGCAGGGCGAACTGAAGCTTTCTTT. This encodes CSVEDPAGRTEAFF.

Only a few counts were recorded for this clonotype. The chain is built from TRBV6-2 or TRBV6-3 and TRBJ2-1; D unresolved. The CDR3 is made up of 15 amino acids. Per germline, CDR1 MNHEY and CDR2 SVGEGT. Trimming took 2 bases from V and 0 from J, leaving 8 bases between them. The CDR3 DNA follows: TGTGCCAGCAGTTACGCAGGAAGCTCCTACAATGAGCAGTTCTTC. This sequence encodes CASSYAGSSYNEQFF.

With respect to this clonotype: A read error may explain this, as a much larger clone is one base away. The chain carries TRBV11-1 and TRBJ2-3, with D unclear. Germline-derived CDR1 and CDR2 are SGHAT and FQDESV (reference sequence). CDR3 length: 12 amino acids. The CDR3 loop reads CVSSLEADTQYF. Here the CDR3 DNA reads TGTGTCAGCAGCTTAGAAGCAGATACGCAGTATTTT.

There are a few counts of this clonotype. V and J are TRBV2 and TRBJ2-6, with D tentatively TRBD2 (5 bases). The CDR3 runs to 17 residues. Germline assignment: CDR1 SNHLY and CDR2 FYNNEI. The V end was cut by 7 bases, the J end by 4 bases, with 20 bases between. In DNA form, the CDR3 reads TGTGCCAGCAAGGCCCGAGAGGGTTTGGCCGGGGCCAACGTCCTGACTTTC. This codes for CASKAREGLAGANVLTF.

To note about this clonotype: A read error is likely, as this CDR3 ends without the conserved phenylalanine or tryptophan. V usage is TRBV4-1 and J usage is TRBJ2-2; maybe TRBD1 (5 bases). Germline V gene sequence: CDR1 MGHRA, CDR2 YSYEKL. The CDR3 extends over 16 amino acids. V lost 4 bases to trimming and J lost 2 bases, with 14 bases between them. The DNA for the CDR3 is TGCGCCAGCAGCCCAAACGCAGGGAAAAACACCGGGGAGCTGTTTCTT. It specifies CASSPNAGKNTGELFL.

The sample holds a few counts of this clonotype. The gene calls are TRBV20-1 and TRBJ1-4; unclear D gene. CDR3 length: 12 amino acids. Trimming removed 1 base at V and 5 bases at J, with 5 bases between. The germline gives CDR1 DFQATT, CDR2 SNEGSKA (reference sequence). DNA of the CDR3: TGCAGTGCTAGAGTCAGAAATGAAAAACTGTTTTTT. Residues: CSARVRNEKLFF.

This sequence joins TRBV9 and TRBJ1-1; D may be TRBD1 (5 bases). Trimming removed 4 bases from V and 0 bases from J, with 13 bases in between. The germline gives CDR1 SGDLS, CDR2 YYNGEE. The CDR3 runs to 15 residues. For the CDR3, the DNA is TGTGCCAGCAGCCCGCGTGGGGGGATGAACACTGAAGCTTTCTTT. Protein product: CASSPRGGMNTEAFF.

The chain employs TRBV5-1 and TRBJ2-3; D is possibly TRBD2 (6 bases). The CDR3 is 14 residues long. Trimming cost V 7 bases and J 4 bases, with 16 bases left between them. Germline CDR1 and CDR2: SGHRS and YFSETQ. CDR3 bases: TGCGCCAGCGGCCAGGGAGGAGGCTCAGATACGCAGTATTTT. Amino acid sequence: CASGQGGGSDTQYF.

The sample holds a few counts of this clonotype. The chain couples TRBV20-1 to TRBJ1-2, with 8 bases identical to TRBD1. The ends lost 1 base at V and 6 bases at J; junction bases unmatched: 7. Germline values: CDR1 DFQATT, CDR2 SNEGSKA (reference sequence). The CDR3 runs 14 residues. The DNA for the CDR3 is TGCAGTGCTAGAGCTGTGACAGGGGTGAATGGCTACACCTTC. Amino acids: CSARAVTGVNGYTF.